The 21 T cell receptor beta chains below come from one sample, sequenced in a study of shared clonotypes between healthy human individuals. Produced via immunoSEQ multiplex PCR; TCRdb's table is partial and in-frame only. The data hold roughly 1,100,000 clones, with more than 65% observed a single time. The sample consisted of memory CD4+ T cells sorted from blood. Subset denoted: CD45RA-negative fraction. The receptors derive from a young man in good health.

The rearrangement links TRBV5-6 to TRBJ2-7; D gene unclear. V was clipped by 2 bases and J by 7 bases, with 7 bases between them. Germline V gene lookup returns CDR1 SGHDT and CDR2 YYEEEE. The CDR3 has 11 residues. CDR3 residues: CASSFGWEQYF. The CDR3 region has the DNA TGTGCCAGCAGCTTTGGCTGGGAGCAGTACTTC.

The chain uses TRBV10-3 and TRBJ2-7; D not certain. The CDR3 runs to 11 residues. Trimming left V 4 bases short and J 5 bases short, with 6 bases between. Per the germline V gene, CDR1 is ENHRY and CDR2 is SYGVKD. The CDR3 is CAISVADEQYF. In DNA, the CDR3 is TGTGCCATCAGTGTCGCCGACGAGCAGTACTTC.

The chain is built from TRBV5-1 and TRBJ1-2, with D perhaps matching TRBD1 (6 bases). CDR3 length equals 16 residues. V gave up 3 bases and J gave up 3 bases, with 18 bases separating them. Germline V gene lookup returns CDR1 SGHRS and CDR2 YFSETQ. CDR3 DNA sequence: TGCGCCAGCAGCTCACTCGGGGGGGGCGCAGACTATGGCTACACCTTC. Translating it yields CASSSLGGGADYGYTF.

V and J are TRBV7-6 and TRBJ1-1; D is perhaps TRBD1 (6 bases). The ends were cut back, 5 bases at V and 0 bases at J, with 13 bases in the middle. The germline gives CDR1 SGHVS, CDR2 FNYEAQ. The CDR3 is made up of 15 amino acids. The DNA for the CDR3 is TGTGCCAGCAGCACGCTACAGGGAGTGAACACTGAAGCTTTCTTT. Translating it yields CASSTLQGVNTEAFF.

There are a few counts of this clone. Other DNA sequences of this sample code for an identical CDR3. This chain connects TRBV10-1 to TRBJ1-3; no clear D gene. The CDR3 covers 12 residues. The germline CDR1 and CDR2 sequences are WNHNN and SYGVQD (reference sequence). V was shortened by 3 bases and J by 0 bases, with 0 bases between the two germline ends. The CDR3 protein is CASSDSGNTIYF. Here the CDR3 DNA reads TGCGCCAGCAGTGACTCTGGAAACACCATATATTTT.

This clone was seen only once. The CDR3, as DNA: TGTGCCAGCAGTGCGGCCACCATATATTTT. It encodes CASSAATIYF. This chain connects TRBV28 to TRBJ1-3; no definite D call. Germline CDR1 and CDR2: MDHEN and SYDVKM. V was shortened by 5 bases and J by 9 bases, with 5 bases between the two germline ends. This CDR3 comprises 10 residues.

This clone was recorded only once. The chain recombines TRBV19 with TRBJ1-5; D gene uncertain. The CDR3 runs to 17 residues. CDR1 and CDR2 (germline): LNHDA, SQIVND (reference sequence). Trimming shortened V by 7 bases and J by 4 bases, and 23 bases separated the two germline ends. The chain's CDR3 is CASKKILAGKPNQPQHF. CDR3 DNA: TGTGCCAGTAAGAAGATACTAGCGGGAAAGCCTAATCAGCCCCAGCATTTT.

The CDR3 bases are TGTGCCAGCTCACAGGCGGCGGGGGGCACTAATGAAAAACTGTTTTTT. It yields the protein CASSQAAGGTNEKLFF. The V and J genes are TRBV18 and TRBJ1-4, with D perhaps TRBD1 (6 bases). V was trimmed by 4 bases and J by 2 bases, leaving 14 bases between them. The CDR3 runs to 16 residues. The germline V gene encodes CDR1 KGHSH and CDR2 LQKENI.

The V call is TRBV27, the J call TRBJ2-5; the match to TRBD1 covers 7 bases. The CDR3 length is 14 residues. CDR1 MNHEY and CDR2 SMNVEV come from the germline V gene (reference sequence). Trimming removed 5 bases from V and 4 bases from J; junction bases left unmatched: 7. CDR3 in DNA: TGTGCCAGCAGTGGATGGACAGGTCGAGAGACCCAGTACTTC. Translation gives CASSGWTGRETQYF.

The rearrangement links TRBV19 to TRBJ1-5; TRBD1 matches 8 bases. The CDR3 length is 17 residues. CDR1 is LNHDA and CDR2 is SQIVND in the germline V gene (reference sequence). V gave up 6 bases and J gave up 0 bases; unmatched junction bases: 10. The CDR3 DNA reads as TGTGCCAGTAGACTGGGACAGGCCGGCCGTAGCAATCAGCCCCAGCATTTT. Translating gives CASRLGQAGRSNQPQHF.

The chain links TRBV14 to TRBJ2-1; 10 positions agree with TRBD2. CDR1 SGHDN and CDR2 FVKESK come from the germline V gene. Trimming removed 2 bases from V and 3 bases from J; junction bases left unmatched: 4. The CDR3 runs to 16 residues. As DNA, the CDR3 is TGTGCCAGCAGCCAACTAGCGGGAGTACTCTACAATGAGCAGTTCTTC. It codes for CASSQLAGVLYNEQFF.

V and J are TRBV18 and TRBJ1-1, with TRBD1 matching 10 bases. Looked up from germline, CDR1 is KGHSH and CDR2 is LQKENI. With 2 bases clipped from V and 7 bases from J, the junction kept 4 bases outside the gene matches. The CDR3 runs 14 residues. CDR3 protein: CASSPGTGAGEAFF. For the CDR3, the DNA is TGTGCCAGCTCACCAGGGACAGGGGCAGGTGAAGCTTTCTTT. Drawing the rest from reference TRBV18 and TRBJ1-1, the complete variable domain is NAGVMQNPRHLVRRRGQEARLRCSPMKGHSHVYWYRQLPEEGLKFMVYLQKENIIDESGMPKERFSAEFPKEGPSILRIQQVVRGDSAAYFCASSPGTGAGEAFFGQGTRLTVV.

In DNA form, the CDR3 reads TGCGCCAGCAGCCAGGGGACAGTTTATGGCTACACCTTC. Translating gives CASSQGTVYGYTF. The V call is TRBV4-1, the J call TRBJ1-2, with 7 bases fitting TRBD1. The germline CDR1 and CDR2 sequences are MGHRA and YSYEKL. The CDR3 is made up of 13 amino acids. J gave up 5 bases and V 3 bases, and 3 bases lay outside the gene matches.

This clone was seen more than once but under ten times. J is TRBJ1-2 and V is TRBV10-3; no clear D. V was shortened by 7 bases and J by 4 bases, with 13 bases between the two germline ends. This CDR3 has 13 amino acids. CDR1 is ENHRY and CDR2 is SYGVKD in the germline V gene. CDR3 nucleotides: TGTGCCATCACCCCGGGAGCGCGCTATGGCTACACCTTC. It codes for CAITPGARYGYTF.

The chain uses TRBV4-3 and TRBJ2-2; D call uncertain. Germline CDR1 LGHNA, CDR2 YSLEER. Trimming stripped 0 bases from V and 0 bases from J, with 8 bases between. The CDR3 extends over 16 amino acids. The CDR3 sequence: CASSQEGGANTGELFF. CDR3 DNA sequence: TGCGCCAGCAGCCAAGAAGGCGGCGCGAACACCGGGGAGCTGTTTTTT.

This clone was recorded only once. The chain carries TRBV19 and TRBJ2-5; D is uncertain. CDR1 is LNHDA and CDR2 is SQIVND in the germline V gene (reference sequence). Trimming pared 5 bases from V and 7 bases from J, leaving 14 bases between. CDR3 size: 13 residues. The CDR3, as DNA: TGTGCCAGTAGTCCCGGACCTGATCGGACCCAGTACTTC. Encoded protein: CASSPGPDRTQYF. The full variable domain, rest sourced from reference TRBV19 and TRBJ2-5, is DGGITQSPKYLFRKEGQNVTLSCEQNLNHDAMYWYRQDPGQGLRLIYYSQIVNDFQKGDIAEGYSVSREKKESFPLTVTSAQKNPTAFYLCASSPGPDRTQYFGPGTRLLVL.

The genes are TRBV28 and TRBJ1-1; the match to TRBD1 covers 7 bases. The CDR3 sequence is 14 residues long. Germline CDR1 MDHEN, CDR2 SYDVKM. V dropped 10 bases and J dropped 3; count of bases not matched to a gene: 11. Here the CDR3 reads CATSRGQYDTEAFF. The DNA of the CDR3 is TGTGCCACCTCCAGGGGACAGTACGACACTGAAGCTTTCTTT.

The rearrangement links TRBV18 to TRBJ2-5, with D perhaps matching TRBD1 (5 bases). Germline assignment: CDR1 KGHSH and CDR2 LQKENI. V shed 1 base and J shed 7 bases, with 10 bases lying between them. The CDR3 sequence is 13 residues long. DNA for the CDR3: TGTGCCAGCTCACCACAGGGGCGTGGGACCCAGTACTTC. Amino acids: CASSPQGRGTQYF.

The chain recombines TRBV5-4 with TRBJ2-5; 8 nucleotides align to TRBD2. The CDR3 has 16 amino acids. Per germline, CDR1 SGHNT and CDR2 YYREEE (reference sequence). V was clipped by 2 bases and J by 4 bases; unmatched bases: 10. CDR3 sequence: CASSFFLGRVPETQYF. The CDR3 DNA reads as TGTGCCAGCAGCTTCTTCCTCGGGAGGGTCCCAGAGACCCAGTACTTC. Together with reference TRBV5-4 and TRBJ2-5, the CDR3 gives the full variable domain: ETGVTQSPTHLIKTRGQQVTLRCSSQSGHNTVSWYQQALGQGPQFIFQYYREEENGRGNFPPRFSGLQFPNYSSELNVNALELDDSALYLCASSFFLGRVPETQYFGPGTRLLVL.

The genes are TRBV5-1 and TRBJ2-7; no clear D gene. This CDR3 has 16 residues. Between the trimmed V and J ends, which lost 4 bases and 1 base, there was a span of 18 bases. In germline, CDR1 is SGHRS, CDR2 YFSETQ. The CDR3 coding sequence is TGCGCCAGCAGCAGCCTACCCTCGATGGGTTCCTACGAGCAGTACTTC. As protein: CASSSLPSMGSYEQYF.

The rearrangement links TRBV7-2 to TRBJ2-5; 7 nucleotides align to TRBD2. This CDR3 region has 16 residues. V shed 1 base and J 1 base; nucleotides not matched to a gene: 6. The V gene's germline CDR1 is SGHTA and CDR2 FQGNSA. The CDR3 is CASSLEGGLSQETQYF. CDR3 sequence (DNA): TGTGCCAGCAGCTTAGAGGGAGGGTTAAGCCAAGAGACCCAGTACTTC.